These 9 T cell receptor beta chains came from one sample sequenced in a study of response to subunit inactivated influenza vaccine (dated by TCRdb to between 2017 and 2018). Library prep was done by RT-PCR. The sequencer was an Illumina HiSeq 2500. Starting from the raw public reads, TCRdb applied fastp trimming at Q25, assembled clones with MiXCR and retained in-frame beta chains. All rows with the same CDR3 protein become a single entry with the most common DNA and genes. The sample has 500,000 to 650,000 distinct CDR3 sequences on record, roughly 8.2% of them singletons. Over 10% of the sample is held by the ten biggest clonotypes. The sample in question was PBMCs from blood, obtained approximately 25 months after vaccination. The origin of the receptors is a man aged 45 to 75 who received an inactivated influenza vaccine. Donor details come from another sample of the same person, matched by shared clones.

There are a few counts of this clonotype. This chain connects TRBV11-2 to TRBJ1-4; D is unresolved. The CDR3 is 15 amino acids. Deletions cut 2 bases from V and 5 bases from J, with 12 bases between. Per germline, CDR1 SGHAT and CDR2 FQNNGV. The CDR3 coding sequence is TGTGCCAGCAGCTTACTTTCGGTGGGGAATGAAAAACTGTTTTTT. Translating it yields CASSLLSVGNEKLFF.

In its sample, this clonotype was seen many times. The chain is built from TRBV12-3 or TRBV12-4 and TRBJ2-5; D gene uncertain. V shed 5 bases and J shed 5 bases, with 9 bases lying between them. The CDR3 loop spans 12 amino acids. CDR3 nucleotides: TGTGCCAGCAGTGCCGCTGGGGAGACCCAGTACTTC. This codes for CASSAAGETQYF.

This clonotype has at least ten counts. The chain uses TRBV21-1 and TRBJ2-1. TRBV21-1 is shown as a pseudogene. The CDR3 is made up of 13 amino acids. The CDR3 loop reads CASSKASYNEQFF. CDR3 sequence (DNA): TGTGCCAGCAGCAAAGCATCATACAATGAGCAGTTCTTC.

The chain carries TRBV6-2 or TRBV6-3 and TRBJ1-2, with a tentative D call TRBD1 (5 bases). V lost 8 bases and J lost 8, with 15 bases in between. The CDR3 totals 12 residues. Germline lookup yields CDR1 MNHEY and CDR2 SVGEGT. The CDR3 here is CASLAGLTGYTF. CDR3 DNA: TGTGCCAGCTTAGCGGGACTCACCGGCTACACCTTC.

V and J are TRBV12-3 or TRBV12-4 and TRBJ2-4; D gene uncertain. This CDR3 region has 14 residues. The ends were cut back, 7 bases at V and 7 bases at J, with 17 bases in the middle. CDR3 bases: TGTGCCAGCAACACCCCCGAACAAAGGAACATTCAGTACTTC. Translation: CASNTPEQRNIQYF.

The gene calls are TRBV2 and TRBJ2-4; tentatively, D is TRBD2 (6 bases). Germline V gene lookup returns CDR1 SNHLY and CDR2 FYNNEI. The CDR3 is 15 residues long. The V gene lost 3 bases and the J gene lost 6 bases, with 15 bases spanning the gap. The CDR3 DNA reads TGTGCCAGCAGTGACCGCGGGACGGCATTAAACATTCAGTACTTC. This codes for CASSDRGTALNIQYF.

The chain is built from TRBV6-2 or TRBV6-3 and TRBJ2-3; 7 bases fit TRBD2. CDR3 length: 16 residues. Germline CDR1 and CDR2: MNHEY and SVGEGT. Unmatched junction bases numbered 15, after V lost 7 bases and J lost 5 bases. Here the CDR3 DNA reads TGTGCCAGCACCCAACCAGAGGGAGGGCCTCTAGATACGCAGTATTTT. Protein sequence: CASTQPEGGPLDTQYF.

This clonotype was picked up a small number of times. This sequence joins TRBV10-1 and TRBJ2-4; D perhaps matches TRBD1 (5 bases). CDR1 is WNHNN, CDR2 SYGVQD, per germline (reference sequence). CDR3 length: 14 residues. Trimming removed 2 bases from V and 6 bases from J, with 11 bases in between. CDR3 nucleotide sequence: TGCGCCAGCAGTGAGGGCAGGGTGACAAACATTCAGTACTTC. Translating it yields CASSEGRVTNIQYF.

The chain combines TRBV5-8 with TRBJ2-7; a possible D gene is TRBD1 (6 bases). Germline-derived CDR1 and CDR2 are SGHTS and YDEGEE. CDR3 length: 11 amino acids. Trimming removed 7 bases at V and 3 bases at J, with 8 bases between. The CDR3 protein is CASEGGYEQYF. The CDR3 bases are TGTGCCAGCGAAGGGGGCTACGAGCAGTACTTC.